This TCR beta chain is drawn from a study of blood T cell repertoires in COVID-19. At the level of the study: COVID-19 samples, acute and convalescent, were from the United States, Italy and Spain. PBMCs, B-cell-depleted T cells, or T cells were the source of the cDNA or gDNA that made up the material.

Looked up from germline, CDR1 is SGHRS and CDR2 is YFSETQ. The CDR3 totals 13 residues. Trimming stripped 0 bases from V and 6 bases from J, with 10 bases between. Per the authors' pipeline: Estimated nucleated cell counts came from reference gene primer amplification. This table comes from immunoSEQ multiplex PCR, and its TCRdb copy is limited to in-frame clones, with some not included. V and J calls and clone size follow that table, whereas D and trimming were derived from the DNA. This sample has 150,000 or so clones; 85% to 90% occur once, and the top ten carry around 6.5%. This chain uses TRBV5-1 with TRBJ2-7, with D unclear. The specimen sequenced was peripheral blood. This sequence was found in a man older than 75 with acute or convalescent COVID-19. CDR3 in amino acids: CASSLGHQLEQYF. In DNA form, the CDR3 reads TGCGCCAGCAGCTTGGGACACCAACTCGAGCAGTACTTC.